A single sample is the source of the 6 T cell receptor beta chains below, sequenced in a study of blood T cell repertoires in COVID-19 (dated by TCRdb to the early 2020s). To prepare the library, the immunoSEQ multiplex PCR assay was applied. In TCRdb, the immuneACCESS table is reduced to in-frame sequences with V and J assigned. These tables do not hold every clone; where another copy was compared, an unresolved V gene accounts for under half, and the others remain unexplained. The sample table records 300,000 to 450,000 clones; more than 70% of these occur just once. Together, the top ten hold around 4% of the sample. Sequencing was carried out using peripheral blood. Receptors were obtained from a woman aged 60 to 75 with COVID-19, enrolled during active disease.

The chain combines TRBV19 with TRBJ2-1; 9 bases agree with TRBD1. The trim removed 10 bases at V and 4 bases at J, leaving 5 bases unmatched. CDR3 length: 13 residues. Germline V gene sequence: CDR1 LNHDA, CDR2 SQIVND (reference sequence). CDR3 nucleotides: TGTGCCACCGGGACAGGGACTTACAATGAGCAGTTCTTC. Translation gives CATGTGTYNEQFF.

The CDR3 region has the DNA TGTGCTAGTGGTCGCGGGACAGGGGGTCAGCCCCAGCATTTT. It specifies CASGRGTGGQPQHF. The chain uses TRBV12-5 and TRBJ1-5, with TRBD1 matching 11 bases. With 5 bases clipped from V and 6 bases from J, the junction kept 3 bases outside the gene matches. The CDR3 sequence is 14 residues long. Germline CDR1 reads LGHNT; CDR2 reads FRNRAP.

This clone was seen more than once but under ten times. This chain uses TRBV5-1 with TRBJ2-5; D might be TRBD1 (6 bases). The length of the CDR3 is 16 residues. Trimming pared 0 bases from V and 4 bases from J, leaving 16 bases between. Germline CDR1 reads SGHRS; CDR2 reads YFSETQ. As DNA, the CDR3 is TGCGCCAGCAGCTTGGGGCAGGGGTTGGTAGGAGAGACCCAGTACTTC. Amino acid sequence: CASSLGQGLVGETQYF. The full variable domain, completed using reference TRBV5-1 and TRBJ2-5, is KAGVTQTPRYLIKTRGQQVTLSCSPISGHRSVSWYQQTPGQGLQFLFEYFSETQRNKGNFPGRFSGRQFSNSRSEMNVSTLELGDSALYLCASSLGQGLVGETQYFGPGTRLLVL.

The chain couples TRBV5-1 to TRBJ1-1; TRBD1 matches 9 bases. Germline-derived CDR1 and CDR2 are SGHRS and YFSETQ. This CDR3 comprises 13 residues. V lost 4 bases, J lost 4 bases, and 2 bases stayed unmatched. In nucleotides, the CDR3 is TGCGCCAGCAGCCGACAGGGGGTCACTGAAGCTTTCTTT. Its translation is CASSRQGVTEAFF.

The rearrangement uses TRBV9 and TRBJ1-1; no clear D gene. CDR3 length equals 14 residues. Germline V lookup: CDR1 SGDLS, CDR2 YYNGEE. The V and J ends lost 3 bases and 1 base respectively, with 10 bases between them. Written as DNA, the CDR3 is TGTGCCAGCAGCGCCTCTCGGGGGAACACTGAAGCTTTCTTT. Encoded protein: CASSASRGNTEAFF.

The rearrangement joins TRBV7-3 to TRBJ2-6; 12 bases are a match to TRBD1. Germline loops: CDR1 SGHTA, CDR2 FQGTGA. This CDR3 spans 17 amino acids. J lost 4 bases, V lost 5 bases, and 6 bases had no gene match. The CDR3 here is CASSPGQGALGANVLTF. CDR3 nucleotide sequence: TGTGCCAGCAGCCCGGGACAGGGGGCTCTGGGGGCCAACGTCCTGACTTTC.